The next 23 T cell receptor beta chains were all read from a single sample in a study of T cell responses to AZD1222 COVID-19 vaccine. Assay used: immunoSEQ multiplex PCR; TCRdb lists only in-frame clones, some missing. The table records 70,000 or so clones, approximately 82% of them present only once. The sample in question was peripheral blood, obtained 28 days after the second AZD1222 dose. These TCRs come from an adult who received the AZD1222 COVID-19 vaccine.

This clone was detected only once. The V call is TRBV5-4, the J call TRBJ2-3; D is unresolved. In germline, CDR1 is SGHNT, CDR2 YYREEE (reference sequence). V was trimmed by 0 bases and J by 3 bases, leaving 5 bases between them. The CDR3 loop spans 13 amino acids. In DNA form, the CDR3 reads TGTGCCAGCAGCTTGGACAATACAGATACGCAGTATTTT. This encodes CASSLDNTDTQYF.

The DNA for the CDR3 is TGTGCCAGCAGTGAAGTCTTAAGAAGCATCTACGAGCAGTACTTC. Translated, it gives CASSEVLRSIYEQYF. The genes are TRBV6-1 and TRBJ2-7; unclear D gene. Germline CDR1 is MNHNS and CDR2 is SASEGT. This CDR3 contains 15 residues. Trimming removed 1 base from V and 3 bases from J, with 13 bases in between.

The CDR3 protein is CASSFEEGPYTQYF. CDR3 DNA: TGTGCCAGTAGTTTCGAGGAGGGGCCCTATACGCAGTATTTT. The V gene is TRBV19, the J gene TRBJ2-3; D perhaps matches TRBD2 (6 bases). CDR1 and CDR2 (germline): LNHDA, SQIVND (reference sequence). V was trimmed by 5 bases and J by 7 bases, leaving 16 bases between them. The CDR3 runs to 14 residues.

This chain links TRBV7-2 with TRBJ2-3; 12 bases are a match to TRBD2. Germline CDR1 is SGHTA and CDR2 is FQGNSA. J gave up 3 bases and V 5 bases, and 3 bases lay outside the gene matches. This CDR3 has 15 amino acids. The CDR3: CASSALAGGTDTQYF. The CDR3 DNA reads TGTGCCAGCAGCGCGCTAGCGGGAGGGACAGATACGCAGTATTTT.

CDR3 DNA sequence: TGTGCCTGGCGTAAGGGGCGCGGGTCGCCAACGAACTATGGCTACACCTTC. It translates to CAWRKGRGSPTNYGYTF. The chain combines TRBV30 with TRBJ1-2, with D perhaps TRBD1 (5 bases). Germline CDR1 GTSNPN, CDR2 SVGIG (reference sequence). The CDR3 consists of 17 residues. Between the trimmed V and J ends, which lost 5 bases and 2 bases, there was a span of 24 bases.

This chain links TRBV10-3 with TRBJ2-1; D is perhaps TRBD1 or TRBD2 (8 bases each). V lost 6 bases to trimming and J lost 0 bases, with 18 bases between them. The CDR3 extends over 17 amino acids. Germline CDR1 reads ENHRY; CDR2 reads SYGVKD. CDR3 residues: CAIRDRASGSSYNEQFF. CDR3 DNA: TGTGCCATCAGGGACAGGGCAAGCGGGAGCTCCTACAATGAGCAGTTCTTC.

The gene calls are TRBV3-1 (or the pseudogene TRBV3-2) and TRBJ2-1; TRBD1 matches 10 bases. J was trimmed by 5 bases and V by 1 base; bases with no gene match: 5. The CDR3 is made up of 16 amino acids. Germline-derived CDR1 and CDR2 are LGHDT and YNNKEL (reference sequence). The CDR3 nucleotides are TGTGCCAGCAGCCAAGGGTGGACAGGGGGAAACAATGAGCAGTTCTTC. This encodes CASSQGWTGGNNEQFF.

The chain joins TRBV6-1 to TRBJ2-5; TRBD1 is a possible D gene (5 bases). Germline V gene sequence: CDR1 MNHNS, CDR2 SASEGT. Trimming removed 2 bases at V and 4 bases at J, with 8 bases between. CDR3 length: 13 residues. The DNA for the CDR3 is TGTGCCAGCAGTGAACGAGACAGAGAGACCCAGTACTTC. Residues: CASSERDRETQYF.

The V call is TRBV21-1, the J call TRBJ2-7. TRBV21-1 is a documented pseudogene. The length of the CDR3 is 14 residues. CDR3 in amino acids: CASSKRGRKAEQYF. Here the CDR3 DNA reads TGTGCCAGCAGCAAACGTGGGCGGAAAGCCGAGCAGTACTTC.

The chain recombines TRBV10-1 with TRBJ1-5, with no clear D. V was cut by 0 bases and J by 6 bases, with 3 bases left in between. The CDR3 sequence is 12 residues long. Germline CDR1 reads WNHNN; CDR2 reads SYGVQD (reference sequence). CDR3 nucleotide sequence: TGCGCCAGCAGTGAGTCGACTCAGCCCCAGCATTTT. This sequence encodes CASSESTQPQHF.

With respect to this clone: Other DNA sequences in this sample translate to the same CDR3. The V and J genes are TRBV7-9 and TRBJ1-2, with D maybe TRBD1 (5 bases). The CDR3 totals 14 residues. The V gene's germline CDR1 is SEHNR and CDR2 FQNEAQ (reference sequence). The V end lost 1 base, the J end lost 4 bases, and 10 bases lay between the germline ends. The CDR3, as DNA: TGTGCCAGCAGCTTAGAGGGGACTGGCTATGGCTACACCTTC. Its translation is CASSLEGTGYGYTF.

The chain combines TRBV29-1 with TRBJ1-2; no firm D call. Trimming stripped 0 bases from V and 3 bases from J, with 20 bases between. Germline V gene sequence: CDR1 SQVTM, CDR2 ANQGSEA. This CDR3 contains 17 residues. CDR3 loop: CSVEDYPPSHPYYGYTF. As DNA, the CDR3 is TGCAGCGTTGAAGATTACCCACCCTCCCACCCATACTATGGCTACACCTTC.

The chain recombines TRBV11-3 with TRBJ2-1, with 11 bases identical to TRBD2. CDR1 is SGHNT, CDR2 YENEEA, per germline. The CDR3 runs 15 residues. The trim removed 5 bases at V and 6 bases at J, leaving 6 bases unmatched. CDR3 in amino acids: CASSQTSGVPNEQFF. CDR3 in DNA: TGTGCCAGCAGCCAGACTAGCGGGGTGCCCAATGAGCAGTTCTTC.

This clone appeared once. The CDR3 region is CASSPPGTDQAFF. The CDR3 coding sequence is TGTGCCAGCAGCCCACCTGGGACAGACCAAGCTTTCTTT. The genes are TRBV11-3 and TRBJ1-1; 7 bases fit TRBD1. The CDR3 sequence is 13 residues long. The germline CDR1 and CDR2 sequences are SGHNT and YENEEA. J gave up 9 bases and V 5 bases, and 9 bases lay outside the gene matches.

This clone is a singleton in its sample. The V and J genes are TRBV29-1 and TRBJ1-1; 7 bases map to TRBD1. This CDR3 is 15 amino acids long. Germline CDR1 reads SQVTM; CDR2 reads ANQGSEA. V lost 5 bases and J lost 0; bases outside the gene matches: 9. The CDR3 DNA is TGCAGCGTTTCCACCGGGACAGCTTTGAACACTGAAGCTTTCTTT. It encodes CSVSTGTALNTEAFF.

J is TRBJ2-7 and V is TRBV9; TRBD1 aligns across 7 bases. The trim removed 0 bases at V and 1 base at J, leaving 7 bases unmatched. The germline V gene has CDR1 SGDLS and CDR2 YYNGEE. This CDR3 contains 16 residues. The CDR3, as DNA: TGTGCCAGCAGCGTAGGGGCAGGGGGTATTTCCTACGAGCAGTACTTC. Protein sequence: CASSVGAGGISYEQYF. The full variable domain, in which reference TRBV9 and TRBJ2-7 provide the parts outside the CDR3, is DSGVTQTPKHLITATGQRVTLRCSPRSGDLSVYWYQQSLDQGLQFLIQYYNGEERAKGNILERFSAQQFPDLHSELNLSSLELGDSALYFCASSVGAGGISYEQYFGPGTRLTVT.

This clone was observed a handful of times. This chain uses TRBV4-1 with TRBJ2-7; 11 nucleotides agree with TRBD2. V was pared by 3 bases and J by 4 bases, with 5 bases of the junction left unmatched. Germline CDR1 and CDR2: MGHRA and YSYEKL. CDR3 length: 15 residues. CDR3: CASSHPGLAVYEQYF. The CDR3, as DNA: TGCGCCAGCAGCCACCCGGGACTAGCGGTTTACGAGCAGTACTTC.

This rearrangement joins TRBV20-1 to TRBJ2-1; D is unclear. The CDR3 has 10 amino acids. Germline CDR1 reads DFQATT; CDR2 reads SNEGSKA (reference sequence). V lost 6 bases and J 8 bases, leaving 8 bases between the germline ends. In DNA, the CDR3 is TGCAGTGCCCTTACGCATGAGCAGTTCTTC. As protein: CSALTHEQFF.

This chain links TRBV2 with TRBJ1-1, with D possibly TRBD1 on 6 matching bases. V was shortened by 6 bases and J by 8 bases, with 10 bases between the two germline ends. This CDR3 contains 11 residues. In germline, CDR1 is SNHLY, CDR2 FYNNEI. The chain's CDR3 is CASRVQGEAFF. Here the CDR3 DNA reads TGTGCCAGCAGGGTACAGGGCGAAGCTTTCTTT.

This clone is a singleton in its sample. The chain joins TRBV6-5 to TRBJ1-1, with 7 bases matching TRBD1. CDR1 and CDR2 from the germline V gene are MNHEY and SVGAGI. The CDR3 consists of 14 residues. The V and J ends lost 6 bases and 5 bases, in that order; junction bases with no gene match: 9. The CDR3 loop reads CASRGSTGNTEAFF. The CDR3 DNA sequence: TGTGCCAGCAGGGGCTCGACAGGGAATACTGAAGCTTTCTTT.

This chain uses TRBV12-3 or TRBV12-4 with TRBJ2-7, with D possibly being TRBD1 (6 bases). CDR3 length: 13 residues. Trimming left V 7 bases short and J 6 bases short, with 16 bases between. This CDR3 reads CASTRTAPGEQYF. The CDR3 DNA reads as TGTGCCAGCACCCGGACAGCCCCGGGCGAGCAGTACTTC.

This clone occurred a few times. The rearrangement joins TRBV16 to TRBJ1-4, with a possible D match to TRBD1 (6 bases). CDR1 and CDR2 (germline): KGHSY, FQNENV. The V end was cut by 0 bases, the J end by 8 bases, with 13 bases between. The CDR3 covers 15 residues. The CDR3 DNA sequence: TGTGCCAGCAGCCAATCAACTACAGGGCAGGAAAAACTGTTTTTT. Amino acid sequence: CASSQSTTGQEKLFF.

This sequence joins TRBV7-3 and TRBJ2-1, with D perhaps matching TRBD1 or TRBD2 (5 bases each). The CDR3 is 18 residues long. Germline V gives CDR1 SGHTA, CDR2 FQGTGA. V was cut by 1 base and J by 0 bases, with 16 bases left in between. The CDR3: CASSLREGLPYSYNEQFF. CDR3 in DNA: TGTGCCAGCAGCTTAAGAGAGGGGCTTCCCTACTCCTACAATGAGCAGTTCTTC.